One and the same sample provided the 30 T cell receptor beta chains below, sequenced in a study of graft-versus-host responses after intestinal transplantation (dated by TCRdb to the early 2020s). Receptor amplification or capture employed the immunoSEQ multiplex PCR assay. What TCRdb holds here is the immuneACCESS table cut down to in-frame rearrangements. Part of the clones is not present; checked against another copy, under half of the missing clones reflect an unresolved V gene, and the others are unexplained. Present in this sample are 65,000 to 85,000 clones, about nine tenths of which were seen just once. The ten biggest clones cover 7.5% to 8.5% of the sample. Their cognate antigens are unknown. The time point label of this sample denotes: cells obtained before transplantation from donor or recipient. The input for sequencing was unstimulated CD8+ T cells sorted from spleen or lymph node cells, taken before transplant. The receptors were gathered from a human donor who was the organ donor for an intestinal transplant.

This chain uses TRBV11-2 with TRBJ1-2; D possibly corresponds to TRBD1 (5 bases). The CDR3 loop spans 15 amino acids. Germline CDR1 and CDR2: SGHAT and FQNNGV. V dropped 3 bases and J dropped 6 bases, with 17 bases sitting between them. The CDR3 DNA reads TGTGCCAGCAGCTTTAGTTGGGGGAGGTCGGATGGCTACACCTTC. Amino acid sequence: CASSFSWGRSDGYTF. The full variable domain, its missing parts supplied by reference TRBV11-2 and TRBJ1-2, is EAGVAQSPRYKIIEKRQSVAFWCNPISGHATLYWYQQILGQGPKLLIQFQNNGVVDDSQLPKDRFSAERLKGVDSTLKIQPAKLEDSAVYLCASSFSWGRSDGYTFGSGTRLTVV.

The V and J genes are TRBV28 and TRBJ2-7; D is perhaps TRBD1 or TRBD2 (5 bases each). V lost 8 bases to trimming and J lost 2 bases, with 13 bases between them. The germline gives CDR1 MDHEN, CDR2 SYDVKM. The CDR3 length is 13 residues. This chain's CDR3 is CASRPPGPYEQYF. CDR3 DNA: TGTGCCAGCCGCCCCCCGGGGCCCTACGAGCAGTACTTC.

V is TRBV7-9 and J is TRBJ2-7, with TRBD1 matching 8 bases. CDR3 size: 15 residues. V trimming: 6 bases; J trimming: 0 bases; junction bases outside the gene matches: 7. The V gene's germline CDR1 is SEHNR and CDR2 FQNEAQ (reference sequence). In DNA form, the CDR3 reads TGTGCCAGCAGACCGGGACAGGACGACTCCTACGAGCAGTACTTC. Amino acid sequence: CASRPGQDDSYEQYF.

This chain uses TRBV19 with TRBJ2-7; D is possibly TRBD2 (5 bases). Germline-derived CDR1 and CDR2 are LNHDA and SQIVND (reference sequence). CDR3 length: 15 residues. Between the trimmed V and J ends, which lost 5 bases and 5 bases, there was a span of 19 bases. The CDR3, as DNA: TGTGCCAGTAGTTTTACGGGGTTCGGGTTTAACGAGCAGTACTTC. Amino acid sequence: CASSFTGFGFNEQYF. Full variable domain (rest looked up from reference TRBV19 and TRBJ2-7): DGGITQSPKYLFRKEGQNVTLSCEQNLNHDAMYWYRQDPGQGLRLIYYSQIVNDFQKGDIAEGYSVSREKKESFPLTVTSAQKNPTAFYLCASSFTGFGFNEQYFGPGTRLTVT.

The gene calls are TRBV10-3 and TRBJ1-1; tentative D call: TRBD1 (5 bases). The CDR3 covers 17 residues. Germline CDR1 is ENHRY and CDR2 is SYGVKD. Trimming cost V 0 bases and J 0 bases, with 14 bases left between them. In DNA form, the CDR3 reads TGTGCCATCAGTGAGTCCTATCTGGGAGGGGTGAACACTGAAGCTTTCTTT. This translates into CAISESYLGGVNTEAFF.

This clone was seen just once. V gene TRBV6-6 combines with J gene TRBJ1-1; 7 nucleotides line up with TRBD1. Germline CDR1 and CDR2: MNHNY and SVGAGI (reference sequence). CDR3 length: 13 amino acids. Germline trimming cut 6 bases from V and 4 bases from J; bases unmatched to any gene: 5. The CDR3 DNA reads TGTGCCAGCAGCACAGGGGTCGGCACTGAAGCTTTCTTT. It codes for CASSTGVGTEAFF.

The rearrangement uses TRBV5-6 and TRBJ1-1; D not certain. This CDR3 is built from 13 residues. Germline V gene sequence: CDR1 SGHDT, CDR2 YYEEEE. Trimming removed 5 bases from V and 0 bases from J, with 8 bases in between. CDR3 residues: CASSYPMNTEAFF. The CDR3 DNA sequence: TGTGCCAGCAGTTACCCTATGAACACTGAAGCTTTCTTT.

This rearrangement joins TRBV4-1 to TRBJ2-2, with no clear D. This CDR3 is 14 amino acids long. Germline CDR1 and CDR2: MGHRA and YSYEKL. V lost 1 base and J lost 5, with 8 bases in between. The CDR3, as DNA: TGCGCCAGCAGCCAAGTACCCGTGACCGGGGAGCTGTTTTTT. Protein sequence: CASSQVPVTGELFF.

The chain links TRBV30 to TRBJ1-6, with TRBD1 as a possible D gene (5 bases). The germline V gene has CDR1 GTSNPN and CDR2 SVGIG (reference sequence). The CDR3 extends over 14 amino acids. V was clipped by 2 bases and J by 7 bases, with 12 bases between them. CDR3 bases: TGTGCCTGGAGTTACGGGGACGAGAATTCACCCCTCCACTTT. Amino acid sequence: CAWSYGDENSPLHF.

Note on this clone: The same CDR3 also results from other DNA sequences found in this sample. The CDR3, as DNA: TGTGCCAGCAGCTTAGGTCGATCCTACGAGCAGTACTTC. It encodes CASSLGRSYEQYF. The chain combines TRBV7-8 with TRBJ2-7, with D unresolved. In germline, CDR1 is SGHVS, CDR2 FQNEAQ. V lost 1 base and J 1 base, leaving 5 bases between the germline ends. The CDR3 covers 13 residues.

The gene calls are TRBV4-2 and TRBJ2-5; the D gene is possibly TRBD2 (6 bases). CDR1 LGHNA and CDR2 YNFKEQ come from the germline V gene. The V end was cut by 4 bases, the J end by 2 bases, with 11 bases between. The CDR3 is 14 residues long. The CDR3 sequence: CASSLTGTQETQYF. CDR3 coding DNA: TGTGCCAGCAGCCTAACCGGGACTCAAGAGACCCAGTACTTC.

The chain uses TRBV2 and TRBJ2-5; TRBD2 is a possible D gene (5 bases). The germline V gene encodes CDR1 SNHLY and CDR2 FYNNEI. The CDR3 runs to 15 residues. V lost 2 bases and J lost 0, with 10 bases in between. The CDR3 spells CASSEQEVNQETQYF. The CDR3, as DNA: TGTGCCAGCAGTGAACAGGAGGTCAACCAAGAGACCCAGTACTTC.

The rearrangement uses TRBV19 and TRBJ2-2; 7 bases are shared with TRBD2. This CDR3 contains 15 residues. CDR1 and CDR2 from the germline V gene are LNHDA and SQIVND (reference sequence). V lost 3 bases and J lost 1; bases outside the gene matches: 2. The CDR3 region has the DNA TGTGCCAGTAGTATCCAGCGGGGGAACACCGGGGAGCTGTTTTTT. Translated, it gives CASSIQRGNTGELFF. Full variable domain (rest looked up from reference TRBV19 and TRBJ2-2): DGGITQSPKYLFRKEGQNVTLSCEQNLNHDAMYWYRQDPGQGLRLIYYSQIVNDFQKGDIAEGYSVSREKKESFPLTVTSAQKNPTAFYLCASSIQRGNTGELFFGEGSRLTVL.

J is TRBJ2-7 and V is TRBV7-9; the match to TRBD1 covers 7 bases. This CDR3 has 15 residues. V was pared by 2 bases and J by 0 bases, with 4 bases of the junction left unmatched. The germline CDR1 and CDR2 sequences are SEHNR and FQNEAQ (reference sequence). Here the CDR3 reads CASSLTWDSSYEQYF. In nucleotides, the CDR3 is TGTGCCAGCAGCTTAACCTGGGACAGCTCCTACGAGCAGTACTTC.

CDR3 loop: CASSYGPYEQYF. DNA for the CDR3: TGTGCCAGCAGTTACGGGCCCTACGAGCAGTACTTC. The genes are TRBV2 and TRBJ2-7; D unresolved. The CDR3 runs 12 residues. V lost 5 bases, J lost 2 bases, and 7 bases lay in between. CDR1 SNHLY and CDR2 FYNNEI come from the germline V gene.

The rearrangement links TRBV28 to TRBJ2-1; the match to TRBD2 covers 7 bases. J lost 4 bases, V lost 4 bases, and 7 bases had no gene match. This CDR3 has 15 amino acids. Germline V gene data show CDR1 as MDHEN and CDR2 as SYDVKM. The chain's CDR3 is CASSYERGGYNEQFF. The CDR3 nucleotides are TGTGCCAGCAGTTACGAGCGGGGTGGGTACAATGAGCAGTTCTTC.

This sequence joins TRBV9 and TRBJ1-2; 7 positions match TRBD1. The CDR3 covers 15 residues. Trimming cost V 3 bases and J 2 bases; bases outside gene matches: 7. Germline-derived CDR1 and CDR2 are SGDLS and YYNGEE. DNA for the CDR3: TGTGCCAGCAGCGCCTCCGGGACAGTCAACTATGGCTACACCTTC. Protein sequence: CASSASGTVNYGYTF.

J is TRBJ2-7 and V is TRBV19, with D perhaps TRBD2 (6 bases). Trimming removed 5 bases from V and 3 bases from J, with 11 bases in between. CDR1 LNHDA and CDR2 SQIVND come from the germline V gene (reference sequence). There are 13 residues in the CDR3. DNA of the CDR3: TGTGCCAGTAGTGCGGGAACCTTCTACGAGCAGTACTTC. This sequence encodes CASSAGTFYEQYF.

The chain recombines TRBV2 with TRBJ1-2; a possible D gene is TRBD1 (5 bases). V was cut by 4 bases and J by 7 bases, with 10 bases left in between. The V gene's germline CDR1 is SNHLY and CDR2 FYNNEI. The CDR3 contains 12 residues. The CDR3: CASSVPGSGYTF. Here the CDR3 DNA reads TGTGCCAGCAGTGTTCCAGGGTCTGGCTACACCTTC.

The genes are TRBV10-3 and TRBJ1-1; possibly TRBD1 for D (6 bases). The V end lost 10 bases, the J end lost 2 bases, and 26 bases lay between the germline ends. This CDR3 is built from 17 residues. CDR1 ENHRY and CDR2 SYGVKD come from the germline V gene. CDR3 coding DNA: TGTGCCACAGGGGTTAGACTCGGGGAGGATAGTAACACTGAAGCTTTCTTT. This codes for CATGVRLGEDSNTEAFF.

This clone was detected only once. V gene TRBV9 combines with J gene TRBJ2-7; D not resolved. This CDR3 is 13 amino acids long. The V gene's germline CDR1 is SGDLS and CDR2 YYNGEE. Trimming cost V 4 bases and J 7 bases, with 15 bases left between them. CDR3 sequence (DNA): TGTGCCAGCAGCCCCCCGTCTAGTTTAGAGCAGTACTTC. It specifies CASSPPSSLEQYF.

The chain has TRBV4-1 and TRBJ2-3; D is perhaps TRBD2 (7 bases). CDR1 and CDR2 from the germline V gene are MGHRA and YSYEKL. This CDR3 spans 15 amino acids. V lost 4 bases to trimming and J lost 5 bases, with 16 bases between them. Written as DNA, the CDR3 is TGCGCCAGCAGCCCTTTTGGGGGGGCGGGAGATACGCAGTATTTT. The encoded protein is CASSPFGGAGDTQYF.

As concerns this clone: A read error is possible here, since a much larger clone lies one base away. This chain uses TRBV2 with TRBJ2-5; TRBD2 matches at 14 bases. The J segment lost 2 bases and the V segment lost 4 bases, leaving 0 bases of the junction unmatched. The CDR3 length is 15 residues. Looked up from germline, CDR1 is SNHLY and CDR2 is FYNNEI. CDR3 bases: TGTGCCAGCAGTGGACTAGCGGGGGGGCAAGAGACCCAGTACTTC. Protein sequence: CASSGLAGGQETQYF.

The chain links TRBV27 to TRBJ1-4; TRBD1 is a possible D gene (6 bases). The CDR3 consists of 14 residues. The V end was cut by 5 bases, the J end by 6 bases, with 13 bases between. Per germline, CDR1 MNHEY and CDR2 SMNVEV (reference sequence). The DNA for the CDR3 is TGTGCCAGCAGTATGACAGGATTTTATGAAAAACTGTTTTTT. Protein product: CASSMTGFYEKLFF. The full variable domain, with the rest looked up from reference TRBV27 and TRBJ1-4, is EAQVTQNPRYLITVTGKKLTVTCSQNMNHEYMSWYRQDPGLGLRQIYYSMNVEVTDKGDVPEGYKVSRKEKRNFPLILESPSPNQTSLYFCASSMTGFYEKLFFGSGTQLSVL.

The genes are TRBV27 and TRBJ1-4; D unclear. With 6 bases removed from V and 4 bases from J, the gap between germline ends came to 12 bases. This CDR3 is built from 14 residues. CDR1 is MNHEY and CDR2 is SMNVEV in the germline V gene (reference sequence). The CDR3 DNA is TGTGCCAGCAGCCCGTTGGACGGTAATGAAAAACTGTTTTTT. Amino acid sequence: CASSPLDGNEKLFF.

The V call is TRBV4-1, the J call TRBJ2-2; weak D call: TRBD2 (5 bases). Looked up from germline, CDR1 is MGHRA and CDR2 is YSYEKL. V lost 6 bases to trimming and J lost 1 base, with 12 bases between them. The CDR3 runs to 15 residues. CDR3 amino acids: CASSGRGMNTGELFF. In DNA form, the CDR3 reads TGCGCCAGCAGTGGACGGGGAATGAACACCGGGGAGCTGTTTTTT.

The chain joins TRBV30 to TRBJ1-1, with unresolved D. The germline V gene has CDR1 GTSNPN and CDR2 SVGIG (reference sequence). The V end lost 0 bases, the J end lost 10 bases, and 21 bases lay between the germline ends. This CDR3 is 15 amino acids long. The CDR3 is CAWSVRSRELSVAFF. CDR3 coding DNA: TGTGCCTGGAGTGTACGTTCTCGGGAACTGTCTGTAGCTTTCTTT. Drawing the rest from reference TRBV30 and TRBJ1-1, the complete variable domain is SQTIHQWPATLVQPVGSPLSLECTVEGTSNPNLYWYRQAAGRGLQLLFYSVGIGQISSEVPQNLSASRPQDRQFILSSKKLLLSDSGFYLCAWSVRSRELSVAFFGQGTRLTVV.

The V gene is TRBV15, the J gene TRBJ2-2, with unresolved D. Germline V gene data show CDR1 as LNHNV and CDR2 as YYDKDF (reference sequence). Trimming took 1 base from V and 2 from J, leaving 8 bases between them. The CDR3 has 15 amino acids. CDR3 nucleotide sequence: TGTGCCACCAGCAGAGGGACCGATAACACCGGGGAGCTGTTTTTT. Amino acids: CATSRGTDNTGELFF.

The CDR3 here is CASSQLLAGAQETQYF. In DNA, the CDR3 is TGCGCCAGCAGCCAACTCCTCGCGGGGGCTCAAGAGACCCAGTACTTC. The chain employs TRBV4-1 and TRBJ2-5; weak D call: TRBD2 (7 bases). V shed 2 bases and J shed 2 bases, with 15 bases lying between them. The CDR3 length is 16 residues. Germline CDR1 and CDR2: MGHRA and YSYEKL.

This chain connects TRBV5-6 to TRBJ1-5; tentative D call: TRBD1 (5 bases). The CDR3 has 14 residues. V was cut by 0 bases and J by 4 bases, with 8 bases left in between. Germline V gene sequence: CDR1 SGHDT, CDR2 YYEEEE. The DNA of the CDR3 is TGTGCCAGCAGCTTGGCGGGGGTAAATCAGCCCCAGCATTTT. Amino acids: CASSLAGVNQPQHF. The variable domain in full, with the rest retrieved from reference TRBV5-6 and TRBJ1-5, is DAGVTQSPTHLIKTRGQQVTLRCSPKSGHDTVSWYQQALGQGPQFIFQYYEEEERQRGNFPDRFSGHQFPNYSSELNVNALLLGDSALYLCASSLAGVNQPQHFGDGTRLSIL.